One sample yielded the 13 T cell receptor beta chains listed below, sequenced in a study of T cells in Graves' hyperthyroidism and ophthalmopathy. Amplified TCR beta CDR3 regions derived from RNA transcripts. The HTBI set primed first-round TCR CDR3 RT-PCR. From the multiplex PCR reads, TCRdb called clonotypes with MiXCR, one entry per CDR3 protein. The data show approximately 700,000 distinct CDR3 sequences, about 17% seen once. Input material: blood. Receptor source: a man aged 18 to 29 with Graves' hyperthyroidism.

The rearrangement joins TRBV29-1 to TRBJ2-1, with 7 positions matching TRBD2. Germline CDR1 is SQVTM and CDR2 is ANQGSEA. After removal of 2 bases from V and 6 bases from J, the junction contained 4 bases not matched to a gene. The CDR3 length is 13 residues. Written as DNA, the CDR3 is TGCAGCGTTGAAAGGCGGGAGTCCAATGAGCAGTTCTTC. Protein sequence: CSVERRESNEQFF.

This clonotype was seen many times. The chain uses TRBV2 and TRBJ2-2; D gene unclear. The CDR3 sequence is 15 residues long. CDR1 and CDR2 (germline): SNHLY, FYNNEI. V was clipped by 3 bases and J by 6 bases, with 14 bases between them. Here the CDR3 reads CASSELPPDAGELFF. CDR3 nucleotides: TGTGCCAGCAGTGAGTTGCCTCCCGACGCCGGGGAGCTGTTTTTT. The entire variable domain, with the rest obtained from reference TRBV2 and TRBJ2-2, is as follows: EPEVTQTPSHQVTQMGQEVILRCVPISNHLYFYWYRQILGQKVEFLVSFYNNEISEKSEIFDDQFSVERPDGSNFTLKIRSTKLEDSAMYFCASSELPPDAGELFFGEGSRLTVL.

The V gene is TRBV25-1, the J gene TRBJ2-1; D gene ambiguous. V lost 0 bases, J lost 0 bases, and 9 bases lay in between. This CDR3 is built from 16 residues. Germline V gene sequence: CDR1 MGHDK, CDR2 SYGVNS. CDR3 sequence: CASSEYHSLSYNEQFF. The DNA for the CDR3 is TGTGCCAGCAGTGAATACCACAGCCTCTCCTACAATGAGCAGTTCTTC.

This clonotype was seen many times. This chain joins TRBV7-6 and TRBJ2-7; 9 nucleotides line up with TRBD1. The CDR3 totals 15 residues. From germline, CDR1 is SGHVS and CDR2 FNYEAQ. V shed 1 base, J shed 3 bases, and the junction held 4 bases outside the gene matches. The CDR3 spells CASSLVGQGNYEQYF. CDR3 in DNA: TGTGCCAGCAGCTTAGTGGGACAGGGAAACTACGAGCAGTACTTC. The whole variable domain, remainder taken from reference TRBV7-6 and TRBJ2-7, is GAGVSQSPRYKVTKRGQDVALRCDPISGHVSLYWYRQALGQGPEFLTYFNYEAQQDKSGLPNDRFSAERPEGSISTLTIQRTEQRDSAMYRCASSLVGQGNYEQYFGPGTRLTVT.

This chain connects TRBV7-3 to TRBJ2-6; D is possibly TRBD2 (6 bases). The CDR3 totals 17 residues. Trimming removed 5 bases at V and 0 bases at J, with 14 bases between. Germline CDR1 is SGHTA and CDR2 is FQGTGA. The CDR3 loop reads CASSPAAGHSGANVLTF. The CDR3 nucleotides read TGTGCCAGCAGCCCCGCAGCGGGCCACTCTGGGGCCAACGTCCTGACTTTC.

This clonotype was found a few times. J is TRBJ1-5 and V is TRBV9; 8 nucleotides align to TRBD1. CDR1 SGDLS and CDR2 YYNGEE come from the germline V gene. V was clipped by 1 base and J by 6 bases; unmatched bases: 6. CDR3 length: 15 residues. The CDR3 reads CASSVQGALGQPQHF. For the CDR3, the DNA is TGTGCCAGCAGCGTACAGGGGGCTCTCGGTCAGCCCCAGCATTTT. Supplemented by reference TRBV9 and TRBJ1-5, the full variable domain reads DSGVTQTPKHLITATGQRVTLRCSPRSGDLSVYWYQQSLDQGLQFLIQYYNGEERAKGNILERFSAQQFPDLHSELNLSSLELGDSALYFCASSVQGALGQPQHFGDGTRLSIL.

The CDR3 DNA sequence: TGTGCCAGCTCACCTCGTGCATCCCAAGAGACCCAGTACTTC. Its protein is CASSPRASQETQYF. The chain is built from TRBV18 and TRBJ2-5; unclear D gene. The V and J ends lost 3 bases and 1 base respectively, with 9 bases between them. Germline CDR1 and CDR2: KGHSH and LQKENI. The CDR3 has 14 residues.

This clonotype was seen repeatedly, ten times or more. This chain uses TRBV18 with TRBJ2-1; a possible D gene is TRBD2 (6 bases). V lost 0 bases and J 0 bases, leaving 15 bases between the germline ends. The CDR3 sequence is 18 residues long. Germline lookup yields CDR1 KGHSH and CDR2 LQKENI. The CDR3, as DNA: TGTGCCAGCTCACCACCGAACAGGCGGGAAAGCTCCTACAATGAGCAGTTCTTC. Its protein product is CASSPPNRRESSYNEQFF.

This chain links TRBV3-1 with TRBJ1-4, with 11 positions matching TRBD1. V lost 0 bases and J lost 7; bases outside the gene matches: 4. Germline CDR1 is LGHDT and CDR2 is YNNKEL (reference sequence). This CDR3 is 16 amino acids long. CDR3 sequence (DNA): TGTGCCAGCAGCCAAGAGTGGACAGGGGGCGGTGAAAAACTGTTTTTT. This sequence encodes CASSQEWTGGGEKLFF.

The chain employs TRBV24-1 and TRBJ1-2; D gene uncertain. The CDR3 totals 12 residues. Trimming left V 3 bases short and J 3 bases short, with 4 bases between. Germline V gene data show CDR1 as KGHDR and CDR2 as SFDVKD. CDR3 residues: CATSDPDYGYTF. CDR3 nucleotides: TGTGCCACCAGTGATCCGGACTATGGCTACACCTTC.

The genes are TRBV7-8 and TRBJ1-6; 7 bases map to TRBD1. Germline V gene sequence: CDR1 SGHVS, CDR2 FQNEAQ. This CDR3 is built from 16 residues. After removal of 5 bases from V and 6 bases from J, the junction contained 10 bases not matched to a gene. CDR3 residues: CASSTPNRDSNSPLHF. Written as DNA, the CDR3 is TGTGCCAGCAGCACGCCAAACCGGGACAGTAATTCACCCCTCCACTTT.

This clonotype has just a few counts. The V and J genes are TRBV10-3 and TRBJ1-2; 7 bases fit TRBD1. This CDR3 contains 14 residues. Germline CDR1 and CDR2: ENHRY and SYGVKD. V dropped 0 bases and J dropped 4; count of bases not matched to a gene: 2. CDR3 DNA: TGTGCCATCAGTGAGTCGAAGGGGGCCTATGGCTACACCTTC. Translation gives CAISESKGAYGYTF.

This CDR3 is CASSFGRGLRTEAFF. The CDR3 DNA sequence: TGTGCCAGCAGTTTTGGCAGGGGGCTCAGGACTGAAGCTTTCTTT. The chain carries TRBV12-3 or TRBV12-4 and TRBJ1-1; 8 positions match TRBD1. Trimming at V came to 3 bases and at J to 5 bases, leaving 8 bases not matched to a gene. The CDR3 sequence is 15 residues long.